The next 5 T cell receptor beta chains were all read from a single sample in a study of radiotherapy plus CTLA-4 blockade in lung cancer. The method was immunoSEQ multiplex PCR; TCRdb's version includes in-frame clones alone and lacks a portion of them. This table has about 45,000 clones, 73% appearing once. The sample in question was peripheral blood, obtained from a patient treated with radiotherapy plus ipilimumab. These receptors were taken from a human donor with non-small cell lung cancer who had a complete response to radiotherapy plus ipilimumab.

In nucleotides, the CDR3 is TGTGCCAGCAGCTTCCTTGGGCGAGGGACTAATGAAAAACTGTTTTTT. Amino acid sequence: CASSFLGRGTNEKLFF. The chain has TRBV11-2 and TRBJ1-4, with no clear D. The V end lost 3 bases, the J end lost 2 bases, and 13 bases lay between the germline ends. CDR3 size: 16 residues. Germline values: CDR1 SGHAT, CDR2 FQNNGV.

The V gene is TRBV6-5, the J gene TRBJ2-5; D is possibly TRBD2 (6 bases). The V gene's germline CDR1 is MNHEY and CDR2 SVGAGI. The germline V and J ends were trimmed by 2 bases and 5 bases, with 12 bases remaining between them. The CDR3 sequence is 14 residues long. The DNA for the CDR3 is TGTGCCAGCAGTTACGGAGGGGCGCGGGAGACCCAGTACTTC. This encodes CASSYGGARETQYF.

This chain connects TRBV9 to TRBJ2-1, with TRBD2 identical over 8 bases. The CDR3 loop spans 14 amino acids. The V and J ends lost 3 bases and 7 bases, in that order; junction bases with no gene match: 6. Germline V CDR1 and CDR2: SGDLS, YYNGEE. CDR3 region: CASSATSARNEQFF. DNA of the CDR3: TGTGCCAGCAGCGCGACTAGCGCTCGAAATGAGCAGTTCTTC.

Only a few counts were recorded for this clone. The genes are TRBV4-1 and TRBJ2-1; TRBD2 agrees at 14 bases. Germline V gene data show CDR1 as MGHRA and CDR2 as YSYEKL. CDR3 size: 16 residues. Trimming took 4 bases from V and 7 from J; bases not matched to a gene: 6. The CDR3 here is CASSLTGTSGGNEQFF. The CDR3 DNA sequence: TGCGCCAGCAGCCTAACCGGGACTAGCGGGGGAAATGAGCAGTTCTTC.

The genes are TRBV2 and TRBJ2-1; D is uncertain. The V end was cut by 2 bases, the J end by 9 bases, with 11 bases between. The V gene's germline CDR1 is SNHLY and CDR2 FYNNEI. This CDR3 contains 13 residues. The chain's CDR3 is CASSELRGGEQFF. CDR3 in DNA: TGTGCCAGCAGTGAATTGCGTGGCGGTGAGCAGTTCTTC.